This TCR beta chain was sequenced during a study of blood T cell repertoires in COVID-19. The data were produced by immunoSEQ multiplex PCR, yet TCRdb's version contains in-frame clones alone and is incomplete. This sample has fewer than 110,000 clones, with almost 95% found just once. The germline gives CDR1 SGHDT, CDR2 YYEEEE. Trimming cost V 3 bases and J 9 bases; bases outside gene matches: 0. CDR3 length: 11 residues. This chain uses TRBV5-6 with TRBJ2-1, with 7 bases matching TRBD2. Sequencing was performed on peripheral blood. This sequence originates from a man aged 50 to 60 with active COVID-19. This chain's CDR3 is CASSWEGEQFF. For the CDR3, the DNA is TGTGCCAGCAGCTGGGAGGGTGAGCAGTTCTTC.